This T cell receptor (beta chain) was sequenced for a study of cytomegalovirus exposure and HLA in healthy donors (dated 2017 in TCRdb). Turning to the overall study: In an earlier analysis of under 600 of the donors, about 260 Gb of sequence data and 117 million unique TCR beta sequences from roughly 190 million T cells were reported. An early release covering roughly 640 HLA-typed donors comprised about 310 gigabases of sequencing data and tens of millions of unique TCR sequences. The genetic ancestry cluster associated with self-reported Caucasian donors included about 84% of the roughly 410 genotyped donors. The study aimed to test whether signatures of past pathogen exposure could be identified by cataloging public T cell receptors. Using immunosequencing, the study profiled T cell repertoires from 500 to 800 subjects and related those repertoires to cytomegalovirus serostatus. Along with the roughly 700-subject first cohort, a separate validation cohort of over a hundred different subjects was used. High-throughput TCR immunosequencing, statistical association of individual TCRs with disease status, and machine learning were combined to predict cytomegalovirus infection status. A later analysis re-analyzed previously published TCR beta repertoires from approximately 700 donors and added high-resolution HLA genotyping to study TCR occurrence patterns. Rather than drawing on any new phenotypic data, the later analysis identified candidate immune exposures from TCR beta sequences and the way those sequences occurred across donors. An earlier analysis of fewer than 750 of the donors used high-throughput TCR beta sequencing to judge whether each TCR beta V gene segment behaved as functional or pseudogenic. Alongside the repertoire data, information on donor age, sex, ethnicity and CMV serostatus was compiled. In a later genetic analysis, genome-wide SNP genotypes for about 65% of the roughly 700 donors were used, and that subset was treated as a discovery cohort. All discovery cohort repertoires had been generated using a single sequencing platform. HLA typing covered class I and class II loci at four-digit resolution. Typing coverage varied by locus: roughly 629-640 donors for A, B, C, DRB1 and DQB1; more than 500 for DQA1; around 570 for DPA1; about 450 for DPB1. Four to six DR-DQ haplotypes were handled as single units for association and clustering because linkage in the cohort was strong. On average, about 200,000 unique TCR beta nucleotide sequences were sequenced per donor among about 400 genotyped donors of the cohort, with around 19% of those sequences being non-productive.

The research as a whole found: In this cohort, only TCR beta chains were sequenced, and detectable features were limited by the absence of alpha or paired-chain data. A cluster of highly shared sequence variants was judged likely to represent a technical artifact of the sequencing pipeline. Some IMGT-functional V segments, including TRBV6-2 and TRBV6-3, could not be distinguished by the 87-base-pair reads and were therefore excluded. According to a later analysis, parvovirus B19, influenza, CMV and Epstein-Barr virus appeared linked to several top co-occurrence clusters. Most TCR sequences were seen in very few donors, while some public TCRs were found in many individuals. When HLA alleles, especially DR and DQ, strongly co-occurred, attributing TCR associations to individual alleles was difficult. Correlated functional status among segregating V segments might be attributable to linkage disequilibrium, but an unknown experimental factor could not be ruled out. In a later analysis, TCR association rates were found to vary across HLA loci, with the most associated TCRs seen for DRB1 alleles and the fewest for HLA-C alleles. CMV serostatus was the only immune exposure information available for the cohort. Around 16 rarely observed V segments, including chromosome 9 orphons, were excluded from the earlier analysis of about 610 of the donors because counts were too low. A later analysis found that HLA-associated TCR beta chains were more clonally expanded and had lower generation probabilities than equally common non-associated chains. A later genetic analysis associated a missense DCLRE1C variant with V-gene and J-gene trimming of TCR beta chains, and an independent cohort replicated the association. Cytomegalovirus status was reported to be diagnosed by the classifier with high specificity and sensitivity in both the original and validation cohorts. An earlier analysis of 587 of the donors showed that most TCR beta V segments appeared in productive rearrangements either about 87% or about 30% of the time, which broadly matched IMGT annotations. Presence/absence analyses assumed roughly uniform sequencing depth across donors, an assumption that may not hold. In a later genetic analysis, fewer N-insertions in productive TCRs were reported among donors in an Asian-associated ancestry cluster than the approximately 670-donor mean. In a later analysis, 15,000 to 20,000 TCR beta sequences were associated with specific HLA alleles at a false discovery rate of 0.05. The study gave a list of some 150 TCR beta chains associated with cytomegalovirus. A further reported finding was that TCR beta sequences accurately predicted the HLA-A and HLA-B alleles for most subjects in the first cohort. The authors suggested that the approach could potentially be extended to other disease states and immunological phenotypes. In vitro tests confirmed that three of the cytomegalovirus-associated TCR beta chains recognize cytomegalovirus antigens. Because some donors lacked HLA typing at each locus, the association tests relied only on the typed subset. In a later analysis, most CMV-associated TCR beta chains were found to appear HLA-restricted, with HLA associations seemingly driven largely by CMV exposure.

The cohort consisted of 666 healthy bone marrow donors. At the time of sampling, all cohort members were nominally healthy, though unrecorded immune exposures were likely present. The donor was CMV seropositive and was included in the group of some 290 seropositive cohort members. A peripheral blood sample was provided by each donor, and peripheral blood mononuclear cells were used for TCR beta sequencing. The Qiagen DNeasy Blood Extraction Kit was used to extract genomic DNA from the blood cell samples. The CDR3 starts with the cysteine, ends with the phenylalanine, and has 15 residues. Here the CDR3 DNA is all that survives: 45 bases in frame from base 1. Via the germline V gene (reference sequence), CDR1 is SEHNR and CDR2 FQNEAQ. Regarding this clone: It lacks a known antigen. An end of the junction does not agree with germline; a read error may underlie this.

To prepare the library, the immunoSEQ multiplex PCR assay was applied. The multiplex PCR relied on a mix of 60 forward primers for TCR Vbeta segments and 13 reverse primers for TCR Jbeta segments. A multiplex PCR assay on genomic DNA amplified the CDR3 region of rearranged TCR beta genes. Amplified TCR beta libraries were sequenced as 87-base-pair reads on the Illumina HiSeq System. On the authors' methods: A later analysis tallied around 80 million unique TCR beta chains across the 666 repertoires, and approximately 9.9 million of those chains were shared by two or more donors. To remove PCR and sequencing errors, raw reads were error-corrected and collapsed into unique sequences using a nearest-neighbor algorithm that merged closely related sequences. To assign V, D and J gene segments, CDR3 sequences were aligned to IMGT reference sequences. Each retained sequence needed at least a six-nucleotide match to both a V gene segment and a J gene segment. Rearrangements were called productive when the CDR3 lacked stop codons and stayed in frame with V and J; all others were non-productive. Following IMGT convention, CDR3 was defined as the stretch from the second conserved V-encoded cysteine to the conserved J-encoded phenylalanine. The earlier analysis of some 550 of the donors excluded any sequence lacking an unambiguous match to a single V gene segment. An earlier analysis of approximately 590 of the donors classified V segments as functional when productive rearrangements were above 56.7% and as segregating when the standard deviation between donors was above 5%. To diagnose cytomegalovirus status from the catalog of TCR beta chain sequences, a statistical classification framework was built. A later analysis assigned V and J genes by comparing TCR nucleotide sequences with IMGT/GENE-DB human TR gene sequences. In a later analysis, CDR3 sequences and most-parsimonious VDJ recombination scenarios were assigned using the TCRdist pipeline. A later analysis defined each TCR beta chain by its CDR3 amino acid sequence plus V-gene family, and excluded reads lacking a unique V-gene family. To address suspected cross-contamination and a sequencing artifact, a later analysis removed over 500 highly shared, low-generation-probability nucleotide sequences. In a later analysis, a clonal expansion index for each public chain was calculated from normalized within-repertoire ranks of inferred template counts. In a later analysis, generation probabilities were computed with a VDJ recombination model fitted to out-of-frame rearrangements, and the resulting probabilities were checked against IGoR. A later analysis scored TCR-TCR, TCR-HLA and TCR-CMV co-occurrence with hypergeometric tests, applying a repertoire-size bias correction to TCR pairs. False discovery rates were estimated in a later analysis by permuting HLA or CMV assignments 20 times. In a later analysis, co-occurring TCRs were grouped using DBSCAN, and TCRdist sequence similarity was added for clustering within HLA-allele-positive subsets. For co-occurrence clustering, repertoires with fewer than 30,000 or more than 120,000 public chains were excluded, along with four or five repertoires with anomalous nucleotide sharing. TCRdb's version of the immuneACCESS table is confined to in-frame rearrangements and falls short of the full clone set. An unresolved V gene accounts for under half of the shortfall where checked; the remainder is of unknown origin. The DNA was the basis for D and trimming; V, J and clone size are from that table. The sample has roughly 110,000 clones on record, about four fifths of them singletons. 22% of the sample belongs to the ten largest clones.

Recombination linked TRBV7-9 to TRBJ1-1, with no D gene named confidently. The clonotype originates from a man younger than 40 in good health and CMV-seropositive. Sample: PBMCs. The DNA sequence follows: TGTTCCAGCAGCTTAATCAGTTCAATGAACACTGAAGCTTTCTTT. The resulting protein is CSSSLISSMNTEAFF.